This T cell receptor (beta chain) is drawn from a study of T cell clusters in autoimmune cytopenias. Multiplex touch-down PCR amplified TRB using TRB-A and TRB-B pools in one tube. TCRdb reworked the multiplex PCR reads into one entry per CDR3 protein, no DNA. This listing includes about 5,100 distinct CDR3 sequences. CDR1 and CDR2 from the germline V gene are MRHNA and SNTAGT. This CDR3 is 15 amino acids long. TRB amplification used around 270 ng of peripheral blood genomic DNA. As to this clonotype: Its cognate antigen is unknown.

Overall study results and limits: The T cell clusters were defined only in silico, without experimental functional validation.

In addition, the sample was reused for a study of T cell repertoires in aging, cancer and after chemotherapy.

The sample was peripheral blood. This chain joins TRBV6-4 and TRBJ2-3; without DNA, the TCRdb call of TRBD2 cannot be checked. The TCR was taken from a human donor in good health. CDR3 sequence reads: CASSEVAGGTDTQYF.